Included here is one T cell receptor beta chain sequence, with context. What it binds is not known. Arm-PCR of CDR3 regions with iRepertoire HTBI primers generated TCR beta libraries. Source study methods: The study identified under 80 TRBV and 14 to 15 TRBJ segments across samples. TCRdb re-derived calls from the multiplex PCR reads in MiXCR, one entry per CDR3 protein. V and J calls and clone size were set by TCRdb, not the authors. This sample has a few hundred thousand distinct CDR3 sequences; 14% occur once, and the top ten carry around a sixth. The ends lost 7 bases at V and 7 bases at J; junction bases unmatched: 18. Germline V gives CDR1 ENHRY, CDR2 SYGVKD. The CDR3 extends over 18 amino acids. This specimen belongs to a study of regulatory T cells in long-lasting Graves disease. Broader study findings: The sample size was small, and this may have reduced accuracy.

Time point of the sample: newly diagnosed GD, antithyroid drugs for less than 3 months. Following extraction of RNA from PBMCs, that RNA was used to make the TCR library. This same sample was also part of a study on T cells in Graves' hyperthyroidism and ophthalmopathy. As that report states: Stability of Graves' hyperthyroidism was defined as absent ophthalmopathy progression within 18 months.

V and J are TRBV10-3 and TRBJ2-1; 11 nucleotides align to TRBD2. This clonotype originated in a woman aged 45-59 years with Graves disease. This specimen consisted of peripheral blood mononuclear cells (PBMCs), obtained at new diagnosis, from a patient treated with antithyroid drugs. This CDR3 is CAINSGGSGRAGGNEQFF. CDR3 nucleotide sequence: TGTGCCATCAACTCCGGGGGTAGCGGGAGGGCCGGAGGAAATGAGCAGTTCTTC.